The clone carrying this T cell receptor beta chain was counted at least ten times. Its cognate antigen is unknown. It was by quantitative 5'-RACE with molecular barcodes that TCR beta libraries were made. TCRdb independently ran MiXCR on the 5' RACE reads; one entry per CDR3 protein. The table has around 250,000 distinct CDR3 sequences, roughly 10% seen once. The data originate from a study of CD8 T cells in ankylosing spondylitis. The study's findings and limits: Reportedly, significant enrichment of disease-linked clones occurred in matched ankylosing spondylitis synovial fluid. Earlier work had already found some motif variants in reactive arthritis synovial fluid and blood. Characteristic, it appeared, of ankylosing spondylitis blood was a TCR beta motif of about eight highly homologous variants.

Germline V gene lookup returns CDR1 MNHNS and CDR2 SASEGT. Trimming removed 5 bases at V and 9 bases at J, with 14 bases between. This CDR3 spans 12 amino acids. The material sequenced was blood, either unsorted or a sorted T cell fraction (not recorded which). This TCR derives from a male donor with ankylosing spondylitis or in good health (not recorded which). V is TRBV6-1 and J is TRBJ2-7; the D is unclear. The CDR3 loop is CASSTDPPGQYF. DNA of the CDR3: TGTGCCAGCAGTACAGACCCCCCGGGGCAGTACTTC.